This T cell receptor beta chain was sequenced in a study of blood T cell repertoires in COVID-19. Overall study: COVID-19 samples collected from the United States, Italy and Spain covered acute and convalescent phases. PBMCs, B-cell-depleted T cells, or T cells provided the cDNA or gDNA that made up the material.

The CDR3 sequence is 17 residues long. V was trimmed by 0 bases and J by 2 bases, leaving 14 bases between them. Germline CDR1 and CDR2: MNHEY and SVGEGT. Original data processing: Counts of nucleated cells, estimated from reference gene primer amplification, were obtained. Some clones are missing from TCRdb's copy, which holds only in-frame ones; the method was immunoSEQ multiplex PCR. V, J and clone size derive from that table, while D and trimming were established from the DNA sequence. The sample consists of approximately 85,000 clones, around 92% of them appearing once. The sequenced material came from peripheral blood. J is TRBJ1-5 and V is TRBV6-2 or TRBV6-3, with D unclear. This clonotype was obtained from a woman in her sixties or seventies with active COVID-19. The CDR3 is CASSYSGGRAGNQPQHF. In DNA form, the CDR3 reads TGTGCCAGCAGTTACTCGGGAGGGAGGGCTGGCAATCAGCCCCAGCATTTT.